What follows describes a single T cell receptor (beta chain). These data are taken from a study of T cells expressing NK-cell markers. TCR beta cDNA was made by 5'RACE template switching with UMIs. Using the 5' RACE reads, TCRdb records one entry per CDR3 protein without DNA. This sample lists 350,000 to 500,000 distinct CDR3 sequences; its ten largest clones have less than 7.5%. Germline CDR1 and CDR2: MNHEY and SVGAGI. This CDR3 region has 15 residues. The receptor comes from a woman between 18 and 69 years old in good health. This sequence joins TRBV6-5 and TRBJ2-1; no DNA is available, so the TRBD2 call from TCRdb remains unchecked. Sample: blood T cells: a sorted CD56 or NKG2C T cell subset, CD4+ or CD8+ T cells, or bulk PBMC T cells (not recorded which). CDR3 in amino acids: CASSYSTPSTNEQFF.